The subject of this entry is one T cell receptor (beta chain). Its antigen is unknown. Trimming cost V 7 bases and J 1 base, with 16 bases left between them. CDR3 length: 15 amino acids. Germline CDR1 reads MNHEY; CDR2 reads SMNVEV (reference sequence). Every subset had its genomic DNA shared out evenly among several immunoSEQ plates. Using immunoSEQ multiplex PCR, the repertoire was profiled, and TCRdb retains in-frame clones only, with some absent. The sample lists about 680,000 clones, roughly 70% occurring once. These data come from a study of shared clonotypes between healthy human individuals. Study-wide results and caveats: Some naive CD4 clonotypes, around 4.9%, turned up in common across a handful of donors. Clonotype sharing levels among donors were expected to vary with sequencing depth. Represented diversity, genetic and exposure-history alike, was limited by few donors.

V is TRBV27 and J is TRBJ1-1; tentative D call: TRBD1 (5 bases). The clonotype originates from a woman under 40 in good health. Sequenced material: memory CD4+ T cells sorted from blood. Documented subset: CD45RA-negative fraction. The CDR3, as DNA: TGTGCCAGCAACCCATACAGGACCCAGAACACTGAAGCTTTCTTT. Protein: CASNPYRTQNTEAFF.